The 24 T cell receptor beta chains given below trace back to one sample, sequenced in a study of T cell changes during pregnancy in multiple sclerosis. Clones were read by immunoSEQ multiplex PCR, and TCRdb kept only the in-frame ones, dropping some. The sample consists of roughly 32,000 clones, roughly 91% of them appearing once. Here the sequenced sample was CD4+ T cells from peripheral blood mononuclear cells, taken in the second trimester of pregnancy. Receptors were obtained from a female donor with multiple sclerosis, enrolled in a pregnancy study.

This clone is a singleton in its sample. The V and J genes are TRBV7-9 and TRBJ2-3; possible D gene TRBD2, 6 bases. The germline CDR1 and CDR2 sequences are SEHNR and FQNEAQ (reference sequence). The CDR3 contains 14 residues. V lost 5 bases and J lost 4, with 13 bases in between. DNA of the CDR3: TGTGCCAGCAGCCCACAGACTAGTTCAGATACGCAGTATTTT. This codes for CASSPQTSSDTQYF.

This chain's CDR3 is CASSVQGSLYNEQFF. The DNA of the CDR3 is TGTGCCAGCAGCGTACAGGGGTCTCTATACAATGAGCAGTTCTTC. V gene TRBV13 combines with J gene TRBJ2-1; 7 positions agree with TRBD1. V shed 5 bases, J shed 4 bases, and the junction held 8 bases outside the gene matches. Germline lookup yields CDR1 PRHDT and CDR2 FYEKMQ (reference sequence). The CDR3 is 15 amino acids.

The chain joins TRBV28 to TRBJ1-1; TRBD1 matches 10 bases. Germline values: CDR1 MDHEN, CDR2 SYDVKM. V was pared by 6 bases and J by 1 base, with 5 bases of the junction left unmatched. This CDR3 contains 15 residues. The CDR3 sequence is CASRGTGEPNTEAFF. The CDR3 DNA reads TGTGCCAGCAGAGGGACAGGGGAACCGAACACTGAAGCTTTCTTT.

Remarks on this clone: At one of its ends the junction is not consistent with the germline gene, which may arise from a read error. The rearrangement links TRBV11-3 to TRBJ2-2; TRBD2 is a possible D gene (5 bases). Germline assignment: CDR1 SGHNT and CDR2 YENEEA. CDR3 length equals 11 residues. CDR3 loop: CASSITGELLF. Here the CDR3 DNA reads TGTGCCAGCAGCATTACCGGGGAGCTGCTTTTT.

The CDR3 sequence is CASSQVQGGNEKLFF. The CDR3, as DNA: TGCGCCAGCAGCCAAGTACAGGGGGGTAATGAAAAACTGTTTTTT. This chain joins TRBV4-1 and TRBJ1-4; 8 bases are a match to TRBD1. V gave up 1 base and J gave up 4 bases; unmatched junction bases: 2. The CDR3 is 15 residues long. CDR1 and CDR2 (germline): MGHRA, YSYEKL.

The V call is TRBV19, the J call TRBJ2-7; D unresolved. This CDR3 spans 13 amino acids. V shed 4 bases and J shed 4 bases, with 11 bases lying between them. Per the germline V gene, CDR1 is LNHDA and CDR2 is SQIVND (reference sequence). CDR3 region: CASSTDPRYEQYF. CDR3 sequence (DNA): TGTGCCAGTAGTACCGACCCCAGGTACGAGCAGTACTTC.

The chain is built from TRBV7-2 and TRBJ2-1, with 10 positions matching TRBD2. The CDR3 covers 16 residues. CDR1 is SGHTA, CDR2 FQGNSA, per germline. The junction had 10 bases not matched to a gene; V was cut back by 6 bases and J by 5 bases. The CDR3 bases are TGTGCCAGCAGATCCTCGTCGGGACTAGCGCACAATGAGCAGTTCTTC. Translating it yields CASRSSSGLAHNEQFF.

The CDR3 protein is CASSVAFGQDNQPQHF. The CDR3 region has the DNA TGTGCCAGCAGCGTAGCCTTTGGACAGGACAATCAGCCCCAGCATTTT. The rearrangement uses TRBV9 and TRBJ1-5; 7 bases align to TRBD1. The CDR3 is 16 amino acids. Germline loops: CDR1 SGDLS, CDR2 YYNGEE. After removal of 0 bases from V and 3 bases from J, the junction contained 6 bases not matched to a gene.

The chain joins TRBV30 to TRBJ2-7; the D is unclear. Germline loops: CDR1 GTSNPN, CDR2 SVGIG (reference sequence). This CDR3 has 15 residues. Trimming left V 0 bases short and J 9 bases short, with 21 bases between. The CDR3 DNA sequence: TGTGCCTGGAGTGTAGGAAAGACATTGGGTGGATGGCAGTACTTC. It translates to CAWSVGKTLGGWQYF. The full variable domain, its missing parts supplied by reference TRBV30 and TRBJ2-7, is SQTIHQWPATLVQPVGSPLSLECTVEGTSNPNLYWYRQAAGRGLQLLFYSVGIGQISSEVPQNLSASRPQDRQFILSSKKLLLSDSGFYLCAWSVGKTLGGWQYFGPGTRLTVT.

The V and J genes are TRBV6-5 and TRBJ2-7; 9 bases fit TRBD2. Unmatched junction bases numbered 2, after V lost 0 bases and J lost 2 bases. Germline V gene lookup returns CDR1 MNHEY and CDR2 SVGAGI. This CDR3 is 15 amino acids long. CDR3 in amino acids: CASSYSRGGAYEQYF. Written as DNA, the CDR3 is TGTGCCAGCAGTTACTCGCGGGGGGGAGCCTACGAGCAGTACTTC.

This clone is a singleton in its sample. This chain joins TRBV7-7 and TRBJ2-7; D perhaps matches TRBD2 (6 bases). The CDR3 is 15 residues long. CDR1 SSHAT and CDR2 FNYEAQ come from the germline V gene (reference sequence). Trimming took off 5 bases at V and 3 bases at J, with 17 bases between the two ends. The CDR3 bases are TGTGCCAGCAGCCGGGGCCCGGGGGATCTCTACGAGCAGTACTTC. Encoded protein: CASSRGPGDLYEQYF. Full variable domain (rest looked up from reference TRBV7-7 and TRBJ2-7): GAGVSQSPRYKVTKRGQDVTLRCDPISSHATLYWYQQALGQGPEFLTYFNYEAQPDKSGLPSDRFSAERPEGSISTLTIQRTEQRDSAMYRCASSRGPGDLYEQYFGPGTRLTVT.

This clone turned up a few times. The chain has TRBV18 and TRBJ2-5; 8 bases are shared with TRBD2. V shed 5 bases and J 1 base; nucleotides not matched to a gene: 3. CDR1 is KGHSH, CDR2 LQKENI, per germline. The CDR3 contains 14 residues. This CDR3 reads CASSRTSSQETQYF. The CDR3 DNA follows: TGTGCCAGCTCAAGGACTAGCAGCCAAGAGACCCAGTACTTC.

The rearrangement links TRBV5-1 to TRBJ1-6; 7 bases match TRBD1. The CDR3 is made up of 14 amino acids. Per germline, CDR1 SGHRS and CDR2 YFSETQ. Trimming cost V 3 bases and J 7 bases; bases outside gene matches: 4. Here the CDR3 reads CASSSGTENSPLHF. The CDR3, as DNA: TGCGCCAGCAGCTCTGGGACAGAAAATTCACCCCTCCACTTT.

This chain joins TRBV6-5 and TRBJ2-7, with 7 bases fitting TRBD2. The germline gives CDR1 MNHEY, CDR2 SVGAGI. V dropped 6 bases and J dropped 3; count of bases not matched to a gene: 8. CDR3 size: 14 residues. The DNA of the CDR3 is TGTGCCAGCAGGGGAGCGGGATCAGACTACGAGCAGTACTTC. Amino acids: CASRGAGSDYEQYF.

The chain recombines TRBV15 with TRBJ1-3; TRBD1 agrees at 7 bases. Trimming took 3 bases from V and 9 from J; bases not matched to a gene: 14. Germline CDR1 LNHNV, CDR2 YYDKDF (reference sequence). CDR3 length equals 16 residues. The CDR3 reads CATSSRKQGRLGTIYF. The CDR3 region has the DNA TGTGCCACCAGCAGCAGAAAACAGGGGCGCTTGGGCACCATATATTTT.

V is TRBV30 and J is TRBJ2-5; 8 bases are a match to TRBD2. CDR3 length: 16 amino acids. The V gene end was trimmed by 2 bases and the J gene end by 4 bases; junction bases not matched to a gene: 12. The germline CDR1 and CDR2 sequences are GTSNPN and SVGIG (reference sequence). CDR3 loop: CAWSRPERERGETQYF. The CDR3, as DNA: TGTGCCTGGAGTCGCCCTGAGCGGGAGAGGGGAGAGACCCAGTACTTC.

The chain links TRBV19 to TRBJ1-4, with D unclear. Germline loops: CDR1 LNHDA, CDR2 SQIVND (reference sequence). The CDR3 loop spans 16 amino acids. V was shortened by 1 base and J by 1 base, with 10 bases between the two germline ends. CDR3 sequence reads: CASSIALTGTNEKLFF. CDR3 nucleotides: TGTGCCAGTAGTATAGCTTTGACGGGAACTAATGAAAAACTGTTTTTT.

This clone occurred once. This sequence joins TRBV29-1 and TRBJ1-3; D gene unclear. Looked up from germline, CDR1 is SQVTM and CDR2 is ANQGSEA. V lost 7 bases, J lost 4 bases, and 8 bases lay in between. This CDR3 has 11 residues. The CDR3 protein is CSGSLGNTIYF. The DNA of the CDR3 is TGCAGCGGTAGTCTGGGAAACACCATATATTTT.

The gene calls are TRBV30 and TRBJ2-7; 7 nucleotides agree with TRBD2. Per germline, CDR1 GTSNPN and CDR2 SVGIG (reference sequence). After removal of 5 bases from V and 3 bases from J, the junction contained 10 bases not matched to a gene. The CDR3 runs 14 residues. The CDR3 DNA is TGTGCCTGGGCTCCAGCGGGACTTAACTACGAGCAGTACTTC. It specifies CAWAPAGLNYEQYF.

The CDR3 DNA reads TGTGCCAGCAGGCTACAGGGTAGTAGGTACGAGCAGTACTTC. Translated: CASRLQGSRYEQYF. The chain employs TRBV28 and TRBJ2-7; a weak D match, TRBD1 (6 bases). Germline values: CDR1 MDHEN, CDR2 SYDVKM. V gave up 6 bases and J gave up 4 bases, with 16 bases separating them. CDR3 length: 14 residues. The full variable domain, with the rest looked up from reference TRBV28 and TRBJ2-7, is DVKVTQSSRYLVKRTGEKVFLECVQDMDHENMFWYRQDPGLGLRLIYFSYDVKMKEKGDIPEGYSVSREKKERFSLILESASTNQTSMYLCASRLQGSRYEQYFGPGTRLTVT.

This clone was picked up one time. The chain recombines TRBV25-1 with TRBJ2-1; D may be TRBD1 (5 bases). Trimming removed 0 bases at V and 4 bases at J, with 13 bases between. Germline V lookup: CDR1 MGHDK, CDR2 SYGVNS. CDR3 size: 16 residues. The CDR3 nucleotides are TGTGCCAGCAGTGAATATAGTGGACAATCGTACAATGAGCAGTTCTTC. Its protein is CASSEYSGQSYNEQFF.

Of note for this clone: Other DNA sequences within the sample encode an identical CDR3. J is TRBJ2-3 and V is TRBV4-2; D gene ambiguous. The germline gives CDR1 LGHNA, CDR2 YNFKEQ. The ends were cut back, 0 bases at V and 1 base at J, with 11 bases in the middle. The CDR3 sequence is 16 residues long. The DNA of the CDR3 is TGTGCCAGCAGCCAAGAGGGCCCGCCTCGCACAGATACGCAGTATTTT. Protein sequence: CASSQEGPPRTDTQYF.

CDR3 DNA: TGTGCCACCAGCAGAGAGGATTTGCTAGCGAGCAATGAGCAGTTCTTC. This codes for CATSREDLLASNEQFF. The chain couples TRBV15 to TRBJ2-1; perhaps TRBD2 as D (6 bases). The length of the CDR3 is 16 residues. Trimming stripped 0 bases from V and 6 bases from J, with 15 bases between. Looked up from germline, CDR1 is LNHNV and CDR2 is YYDKDF (reference sequence).

The chain recombines TRBV5-1 with TRBJ2-3, with D possibly matching TRBD1 (6 bases). V was trimmed by 3 bases and J by 6 bases, leaving 11 bases between them. CDR3 size: 13 residues. Germline lookup yields CDR1 SGHRS and CDR2 YFSETQ. The CDR3 spells CASSSTGWDTQYF. The DNA of the CDR3 is TGCGCCAGCAGCTCCACAGGGTGGGATACGCAGTATTTT.